This T cell receptor (beta chain) was documented in a study of cytotoxic CD8 clonotypes in ibrutinib-treated CLL. Study at large: Samples averaged roughly 260,000 productive templates and around 91,000 productive rearrangements.

Assay: immunoSEQ multiplex PCR; the TCRdb copy retains only in-frame clones and omits some. The table includes 65,000 to 80,000 clones, around four fifths detected once. Roughly 1.9 micrograms of genomic DNA (from cryopreserved PBMCs) were used for TCR beta libraries. Trimming took 4 bases from V and 8 from J; bases not matched to a gene: 5. CDR3 length: 15 amino acids. Germline V gene sequence: CDR1 MDHEN, CDR2 SYDVKM. Study-level points and caveats: Public clonotypes occurred uncommonly; on treatment, they contracted or remained stable. Researchers report that baseline clonality outpaced age-matched healthy donors and tracked circulating CD8+ T-cell counts.

With respect to this clone: The antigen is unknown.

This clonotype originated in a human donor with chronic lymphocytic leukemia. Sequences were derived from PBMCs, sampled after 24 months of ibrutinib treatment. The chain carries TRBV28 and TRBJ2-1; 13 bases are shared with TRBD2. The CDR3 reads CASSSLAGGLYEQFF. The CDR3 nucleotides read TGTGCCAGCAGTTCACTAGCGGGAGGGCTATATGAGCAGTTCTTC.